Listed here are 7 T cell receptor beta chains from one sample, sequenced in a study of blood T cells in healthy people across ages. Primers used in a second PCR of roughly 6 to 11 cycles were a sample-barcoded 5' primer and a J-beta primer mix. From the 5' RACE reads, TCRdb called clonotypes with MiXCR, one entry per CDR3 protein. The sample carries about 1.5 million distinct CDR3 sequences, roughly 40% recorded once. Sequencing input: blood. These receptors originate from a woman between 18 and 29 years old in good health.

V is TRBV5-1 and J is TRBJ2-1, with 7 bases lining up with TRBD2. The J segment lost 5 bases and the V segment lost 4 bases, leaving 12 bases of the junction unmatched. Germline CDR1 reads SGHRS; CDR2 reads YFSETQ. The CDR3 has 16 amino acids. The CDR3 DNA sequence: TGCGCCAGCAGCCGCTTGATTGGCGGGAGTAACAATGAGCAGTTCTTC. Amino acid sequence: CASSRLIGGSNNEQFF.

The sample holds a few counts of this clonotype. The rearrangement links TRBV6-2 or TRBV6-3 to TRBJ2-1; D gene ambiguous. From germline, CDR1 is MNHEY and CDR2 SVGEGT. The CDR3 spans 15 residues. With 7 bases removed from V and 0 bases from J, the gap between germline ends came to 13 bases. The CDR3 DNA is TGTGCCAGCATCCCCCGGGCCTACTCCTACAATGAGCAGTTCTTC. This codes for CASIPRAYSYNEQFF.

V is TRBV20-1 and J is TRBJ2-3; 10 bases fit TRBD2. Trimming removed 5 bases from V and 7 bases from J; junction bases left unmatched: 6. This CDR3 has 13 amino acids. Germline loops: CDR1 DFQATT, CDR2 SNEGSKA (reference sequence). The DNA of the CDR3 is TGCAGTGCTGTAGCGGGAGGCAGTTATACGCAGTATTTT. It is translated as CSAVAGGSYTQYF.

The J gene is TRBJ2-5, the V gene TRBV2; D possibly corresponds to TRBD2 (5 bases). Between the trimmed V and J ends, which lost 1 base and 11 bases, there was a span of 20 bases. The CDR3 runs to 15 residues. The V gene's germline CDR1 is SNHLY and CDR2 FYNNEI. The CDR3 loop reads CASSEDGLARNEQYF. The CDR3 nucleotides read TGTGCCAGCAGTGAAGATGGTCTAGCTCGAAATGAGCAGTACTTC.

J is TRBJ2-6 and V is TRBV20-1; 7 bases are shared with TRBD2. V shed 1 base and J 1 base; nucleotides not matched to a gene: 10. This CDR3 region has 18 residues. Germline CDR1 is DFQATT and CDR2 is SNEGSKA (reference sequence). The CDR3 is CSARVQGGGLSGANVLTF. The CDR3 region has the DNA TGCAGTGCTAGAGTTCAGGGCGGGGGACTTTCTGGGGCCAACGTCCTGACTTTC.

In this sample, this clonotype turned up a few times. The V gene is TRBV25-1, the J gene TRBJ2-2; D gene ambiguous. V lost 2 bases and J lost 4, with 8 bases in between. Germline loops: CDR1 MGHDK, CDR2 SYGVNS. The CDR3 has 14 amino acids. Written as DNA, the CDR3 is TGTGCCAGCAGTGAAAGTCGGATCACCGGGGAGCTGTTTTTT. It is translated as CASSESRITGELFF.

V usage is TRBV9 and J usage is TRBJ2-7; perhaps D is TRBD1 or TRBD2 (5 bases each). Germline V lookup: CDR1 SGDLS, CDR2 YYNGEE. This CDR3 has 16 amino acids. V was cut by 3 bases and J by 2 bases, with 18 bases left in between. The CDR3: CASSAYTGTDPYEQYF. The DNA of the CDR3 is TGTGCCAGCAGCGCATATACCGGGACGGACCCCTACGAGCAGTACTTC.